This TCR beta chain was recorded in a study of identical twins. Looked up from germline, CDR1 is SGHTS and CDR2 is YDEGEE. Trimming left V 0 bases short and J 6 bases short, with 8 bases between. CDR3 length: 13 residues. This clonotype was seen many times. In TCRdb, the 5' RACE reads were re-called with MiXCR into one record per CDR3 protein. The sample includes 200,000 to 250,000 distinct CDR3 sequences, roughly a tenth of them seen just once. Sequencing was performed on memory T cells sorted from blood. This sequence originates from a man aged 45-65 years in good health. The chain has TRBV5-8 and TRBJ2-3; D is perhaps TRBD1 (6 bases). CDR3 in DNA: TGTGCCAGCAGCTTGGTCGACAGGGATACGCAGTATTTT. Protein sequence: CASSLVDRDTQYF.